The clone carrying this T cell receptor (beta chain) has at least ten counts. cDNA reverse transcribed from extracted RNA served as the sequencing template. The assay was immunoSEQ multiplex PCR, and TCRdb's table has in-frame clones only and misses some. The sample has 200,000 to 250,000 clones, under 60% seen once. The data were obtained in a study of CD8+ T cells in alopecia areata. This CDR3 spans 13 amino acids. Looked up from germline, CDR1 is SGHDN and CDR2 is FVKESK. Trimming removed 1 base at V and 3 bases at J, with 7 bases between. Treatment of the sample: oral pan-JAK inhibitor, 5-10 mg twice daily.

The TCR was taken from a human donor with alopecia areata. The sequenced sample was CD4+ T cells sorted from blood, obtained at week 4, from a patient treated with tofacitinib. The V gene is TRBV14, the J gene TRBJ2-7; D unclear. As DNA, the CDR3 is TGTGCCAGCAGCCAAGGGTCCAGCTACGAGCAGTACTTC. It translates to CASSQGSSYEQYF.